This section outlines one TCR beta chain sequence together with its context. Antigen specificity is unknown. These data belong to a study of cytomegalovirus exposure and HLA in healthy donors. Whole-study context: A previous analysis identified 95 million to 120 million unique TCR beta sequences derived from around 200 million T cells.

The study's findings and limits: The authors listed 150 to 200 TCR beta chains as cytomegalovirus-associated. Among immune exposure information, only CMV serostatus was available. An assumption of roughly uniform sequencing depth across donors underlay the presence/absence analyses.

The PCR ran on 60 Vbeta and 13 Jbeta primers. The data were produced by immunoSEQ multiplex PCR, yet TCRdb's version contains in-frame clones alone and is incomplete. The sample carries some 98,000 clones, approximately 80% recorded once. Germline CDR1 and CDR2: LNHNV and YYDKDF (reference sequence). CDR3 size: 17 residues. J was trimmed by 11 bases and V by 0 bases; bases with no gene match: 12. The rearrangement uses TRBV15 and TRBJ2-3; 12 bases agree with TRBD2. This sequence originates from a female donor in good health and CMV-seropositive. Sequencing input: PBMCs. CDR3 amino acids: CATSRDRGLAGRVGQYF. CDR3 in DNA: TGTGCCACCAGCAGAGATCGAGGACTAGCGGGGAGGGTCGGGCAGTATTTT.